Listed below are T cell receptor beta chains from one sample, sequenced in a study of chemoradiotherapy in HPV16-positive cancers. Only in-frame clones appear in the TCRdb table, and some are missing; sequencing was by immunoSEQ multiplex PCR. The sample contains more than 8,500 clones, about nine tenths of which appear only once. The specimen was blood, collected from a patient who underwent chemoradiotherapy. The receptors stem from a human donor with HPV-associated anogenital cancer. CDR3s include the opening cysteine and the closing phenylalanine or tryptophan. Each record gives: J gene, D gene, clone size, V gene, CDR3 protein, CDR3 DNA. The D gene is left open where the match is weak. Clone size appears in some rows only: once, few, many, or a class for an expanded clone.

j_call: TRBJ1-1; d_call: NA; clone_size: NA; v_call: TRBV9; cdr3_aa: CASSVGLLLEGNTEAFF; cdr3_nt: TGTGCCAGCAGCGTAGGACTTTTGTTAGAAGGGAACACTGAAGCTTTCTTT
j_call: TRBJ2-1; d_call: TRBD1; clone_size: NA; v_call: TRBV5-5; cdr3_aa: CASSTGTGGYNEQFF; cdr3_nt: TGTGCCAGCAGCACCGGGACAGGGGGGTACAATGAGCAGTTCTTC
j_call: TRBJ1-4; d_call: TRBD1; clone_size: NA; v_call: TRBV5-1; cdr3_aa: CASSPTGGNEKLFF; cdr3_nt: TGCGCCAGCAGCCCAACAGGGGGGAATGAAAAACTGTTTTTT
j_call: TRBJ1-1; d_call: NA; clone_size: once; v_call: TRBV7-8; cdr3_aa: CASSPIIANTEAFF; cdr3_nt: TGTGCCAGCAGCCCGATTATTGCGAACACTGAAGCTTTCTTT
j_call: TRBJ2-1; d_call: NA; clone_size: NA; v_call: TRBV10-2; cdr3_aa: CASSPSHEQFF; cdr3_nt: TGCGCCAGCAGTCCGTCTCATGAGCAGTTCTTC
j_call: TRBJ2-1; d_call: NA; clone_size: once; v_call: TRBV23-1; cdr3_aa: CAGIDILASRQYNEQFF; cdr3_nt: TGCGCCGGGATAGACATCCTCGCCTCCAGGCAGTACAATGAGCAGTTCTTC
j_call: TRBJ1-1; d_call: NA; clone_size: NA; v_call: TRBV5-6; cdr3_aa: CASSSGSVVAFF; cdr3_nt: TGTGCCAGCAGCTCTGGGTCTGTGGTAGCTTTCTTT
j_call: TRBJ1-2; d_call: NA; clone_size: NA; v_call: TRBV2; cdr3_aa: CASSEALRVYGYTF; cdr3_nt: TGTGCCAGCAGTGAAGCGCTCAGGGTCTATGGCTACACCTTC
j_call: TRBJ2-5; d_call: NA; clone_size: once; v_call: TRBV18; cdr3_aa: CASSRDRGSQYF; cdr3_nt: TGTGCCAGCTCACGGGACCGTGGGTCCCAGTACTTC
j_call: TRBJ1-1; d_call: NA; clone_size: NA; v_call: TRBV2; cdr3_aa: CASSPGHAKEAFF; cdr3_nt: TGTGCCAGCAGTCCCGGACACGCTAAGGAAGCTTTCTTT
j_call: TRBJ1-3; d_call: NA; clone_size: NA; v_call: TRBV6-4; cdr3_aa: CATRPPGADTIYF; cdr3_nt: TGTGCCACTAGACCCCCGGGGGCGGACACCATATATTTT
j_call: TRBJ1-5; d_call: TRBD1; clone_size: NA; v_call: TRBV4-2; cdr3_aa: CASSQEDRDRNQPQHF; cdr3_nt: TGTGCCAGCAGCCAAGAGGACAGGGATCGAAATCAGCCCCAGCATTTT
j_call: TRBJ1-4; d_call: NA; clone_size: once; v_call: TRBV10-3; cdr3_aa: CAISDYGEGKLFF; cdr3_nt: TGTGCCATCAGTGATTACGGGGAAGGAAAACTGTTTTTT
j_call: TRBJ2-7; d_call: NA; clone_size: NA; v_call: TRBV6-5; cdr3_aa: CASSYSRTELQYEQYF; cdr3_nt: TGTGCCAGCAGTTACTCGAGGACGGAGCTACAATACGAGCAGTACTTC
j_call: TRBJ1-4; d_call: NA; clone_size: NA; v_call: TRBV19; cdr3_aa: CASSPDSSTNEKLFF; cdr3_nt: TGTGCCAGTAGTCCGGACAGCTCAACTAATGAAAAACTGTTTTTT
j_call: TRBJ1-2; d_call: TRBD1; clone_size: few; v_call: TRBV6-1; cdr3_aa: CASKLTGQGGYGYTF; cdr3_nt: TGTGCCAGTAAACTAACCGGACAGGGTGGCTATGGCTACACCTTC
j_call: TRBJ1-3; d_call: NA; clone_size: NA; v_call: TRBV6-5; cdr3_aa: CASSSQGNTIYF; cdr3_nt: TGTGCCAGCAGTTCTCAGGGAAACACCATATATTTT
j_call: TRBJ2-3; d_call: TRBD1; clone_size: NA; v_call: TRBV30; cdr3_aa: CAWSKGALVDTQYF; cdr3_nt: TGTGCCTGGTCTAAGGGGGCCCTCGTAGATACGCAGTATTTT
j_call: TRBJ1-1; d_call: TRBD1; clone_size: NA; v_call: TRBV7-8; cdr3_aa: CASSLTGGIAEAFF; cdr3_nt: TGTGCCAGCAGCTTGACAGGGGGGATCGCTGAAGCTTTCTTT
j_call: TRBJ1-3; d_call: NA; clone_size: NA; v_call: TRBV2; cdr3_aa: CASMETGLGNTIYF; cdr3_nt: TGTGCCAGCATGGAGACGGGTCTCGGAAACACCATATATTTT
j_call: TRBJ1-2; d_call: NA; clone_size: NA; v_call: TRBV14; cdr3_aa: CASSPPGVYGYTF; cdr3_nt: TGTGCCAGCAGCCCCCCGGGCGTTTATGGCTACACCTTC
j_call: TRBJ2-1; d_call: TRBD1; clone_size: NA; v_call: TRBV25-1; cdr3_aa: CASSRRDRTPYNEQFF; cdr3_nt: TGTGCCAGCAGTAGACGGGACAGGACACCTTACAATGAGCAGTTCTTC
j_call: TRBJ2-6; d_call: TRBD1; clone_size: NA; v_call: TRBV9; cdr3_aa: CASSAGTGGLGGGANVLTF; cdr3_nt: TGTGCCAGCAGCGCAGGGACAGGGGGATTGGGGGGAGGGGCCAACGTCCTGACTTTC
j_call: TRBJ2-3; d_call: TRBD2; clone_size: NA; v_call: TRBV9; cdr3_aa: CASSPSASGATDTQYF; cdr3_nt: TGTGCCAGCAGCCCCAGCGCTAGCGGGGCCACAGATACGCAGTATTTT
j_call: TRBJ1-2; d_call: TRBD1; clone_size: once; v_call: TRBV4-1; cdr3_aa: CASSHETGVDGYTF; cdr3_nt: TGCGCCAGCAGCCATGAAACAGGGGTAGATGGCTACACCTTC
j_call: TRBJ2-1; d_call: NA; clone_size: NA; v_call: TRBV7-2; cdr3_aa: CASSLGFFNEQFF; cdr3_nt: TGTGCCAGCAGCTTAGGTTTTTTCAATGAGCAGTTCTTC
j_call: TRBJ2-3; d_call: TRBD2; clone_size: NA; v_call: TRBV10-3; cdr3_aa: CAIGTSGGTTTTDTQYF; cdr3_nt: TGTGCCATCGGGACTAGCGGGGGGACAACGACCACAGATACGCAGTATTTT
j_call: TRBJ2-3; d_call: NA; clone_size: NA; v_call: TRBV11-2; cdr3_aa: CASSSEWGSDTQYF; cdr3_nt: TGTGCCAGCAGCTCGGAGTGGGGGTCAGATACGCAGTATTTT
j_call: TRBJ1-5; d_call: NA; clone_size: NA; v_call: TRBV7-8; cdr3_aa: CASSLVWGHRAAAYQPQHF; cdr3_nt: TGTGCCAGCAGCTTAGTCTGGGGACACAGGGCCGCAGCGTATCAGCCCCAGCATTTT
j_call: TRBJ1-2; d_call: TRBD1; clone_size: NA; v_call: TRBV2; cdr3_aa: CASRDRGAGYTF; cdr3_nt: TGTGCCAGCAGAGACAGGGGAGCTGGCTACACCTTC
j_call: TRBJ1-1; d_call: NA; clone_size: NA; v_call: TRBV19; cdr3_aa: CASSIRLGNTEAFF; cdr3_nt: TGTGCCAGTAGTATCCGCCTTGGGAACACTGAAGCTTTCTTT
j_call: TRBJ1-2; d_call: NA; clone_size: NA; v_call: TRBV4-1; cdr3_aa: CASSQDLPGNYGYTF; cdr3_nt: TGCGCCAGCAGCCAAGACCTGCCTGGTAACTATGGCTACACCTTC
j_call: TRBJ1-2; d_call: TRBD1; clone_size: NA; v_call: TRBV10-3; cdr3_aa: CAISEFRQGEGYTF; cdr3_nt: TGTGCCATCAGTGAGTTCAGACAGGGGGAAGGCTACACCTTC
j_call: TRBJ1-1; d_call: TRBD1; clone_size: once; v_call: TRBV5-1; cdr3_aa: CASRDGQGNTEAFF; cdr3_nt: TGCGCCAGCAGGGACGGACAGGGGAACACTGAAGCTTTCTTT
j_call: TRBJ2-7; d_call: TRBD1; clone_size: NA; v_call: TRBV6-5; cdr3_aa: CASSRSQDRGNEQYF; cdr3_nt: TGTGCCAGCAGTCGCTCCCAGGACAGGGGTAACGAGCAGTACTTC
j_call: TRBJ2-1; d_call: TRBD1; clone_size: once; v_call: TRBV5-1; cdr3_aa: CASSFTGGTYNEQFF; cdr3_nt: TGCGCCAGCAGCTTTACAGGGGGTACCTACAATGAGCAGTTCTTC
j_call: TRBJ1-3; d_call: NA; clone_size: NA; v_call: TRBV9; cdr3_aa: CASSVRASLGNTIYF; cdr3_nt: TGTGCCAGCAGCGTCAGGGCCTCTCTGGGAAACACCATATATTTT
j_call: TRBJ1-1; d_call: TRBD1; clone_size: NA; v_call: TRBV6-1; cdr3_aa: CASSGQGWMNTEAFF; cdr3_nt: TGTGCCAGCAGTGGACAGGGTTGGATGAACACTGAAGCTTTCTTT
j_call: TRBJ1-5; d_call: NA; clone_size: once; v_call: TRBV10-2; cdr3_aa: CASSEYLDSNQPQHF; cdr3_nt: TGCGCCAGCAGTGAGTATTTAGATAGCAATCAGCCCCAGCATTTT
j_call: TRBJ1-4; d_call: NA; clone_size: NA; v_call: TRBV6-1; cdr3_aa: CASRRNVGTNEKLFF; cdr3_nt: TGTGCCAGCAGAAGAAACGTGGGAACTAATGAAAAACTGTTTTTT